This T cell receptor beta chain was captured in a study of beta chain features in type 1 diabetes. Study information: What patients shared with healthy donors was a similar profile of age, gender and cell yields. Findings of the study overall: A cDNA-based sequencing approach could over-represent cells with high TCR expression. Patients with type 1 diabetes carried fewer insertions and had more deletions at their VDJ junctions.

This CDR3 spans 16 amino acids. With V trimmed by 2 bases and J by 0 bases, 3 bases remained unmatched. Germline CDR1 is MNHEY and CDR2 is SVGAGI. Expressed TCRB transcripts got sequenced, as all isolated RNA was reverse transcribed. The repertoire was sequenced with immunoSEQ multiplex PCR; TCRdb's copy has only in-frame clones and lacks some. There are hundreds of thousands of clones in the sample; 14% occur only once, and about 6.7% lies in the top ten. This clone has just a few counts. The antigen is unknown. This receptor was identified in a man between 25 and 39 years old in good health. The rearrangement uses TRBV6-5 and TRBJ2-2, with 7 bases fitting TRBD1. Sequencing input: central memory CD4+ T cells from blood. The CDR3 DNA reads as TGTGCCAGCAGTTACATTCAGGGGGCGAACACCGGGGAGCTGTTTTTT. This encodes CASSYIQGANTGELFF.